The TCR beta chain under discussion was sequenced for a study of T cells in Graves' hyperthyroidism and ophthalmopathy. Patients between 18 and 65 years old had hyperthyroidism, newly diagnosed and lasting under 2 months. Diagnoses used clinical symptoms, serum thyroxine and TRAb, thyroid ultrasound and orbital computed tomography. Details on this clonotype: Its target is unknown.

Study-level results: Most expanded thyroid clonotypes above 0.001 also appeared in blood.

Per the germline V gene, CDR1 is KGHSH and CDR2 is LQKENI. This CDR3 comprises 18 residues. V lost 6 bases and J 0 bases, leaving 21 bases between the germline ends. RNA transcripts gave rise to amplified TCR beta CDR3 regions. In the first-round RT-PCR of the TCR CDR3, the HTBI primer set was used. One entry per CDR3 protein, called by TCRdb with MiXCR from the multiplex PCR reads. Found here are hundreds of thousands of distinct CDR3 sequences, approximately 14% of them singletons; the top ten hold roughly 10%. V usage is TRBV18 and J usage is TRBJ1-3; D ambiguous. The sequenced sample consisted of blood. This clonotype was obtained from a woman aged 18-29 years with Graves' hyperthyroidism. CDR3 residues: CASSTKMPGDSSGNTIYF. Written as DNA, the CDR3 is TGTGCCAGCTCGACCAAGATGCCAGGTGATAGCTCTGGAAACACCATATATTTT. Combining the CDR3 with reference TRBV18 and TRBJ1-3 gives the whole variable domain NAGVMQNPRHLVRRRGQEARLRCSPMKGHSHVYWYRQLPEEGLKFMVYLQKENIIDESGMPKERFSAEFPKEGPSILRIQQVVRGDSAAYFCASSTKMPGDSSGNTIYFGEGSWLTVV.